This note documents a single TCR beta chain sequence. Trimming removed 0 bases at V and 8 bases at J, with 7 bases between. Germline CDR1 reads GTSNPN; CDR2 reads SVGIG (reference sequence). The CDR3 covers 11 residues. This entry comes from a study of blood T cell repertoires in COVID-19. In the study's own analysis: Quantification of nucleated cells was approximated via reference gene primer amplification. Generated by immunoSEQ multiplex PCR, the TCRdb table keeps only in-frame clones and is missing some. V and J calls and clone size are copied from that table; D and trimming were computed from the DNA. The repertoire holds tens of thousands of clones, about four fifths seen once, with around 6.6% in the top ten.

The chain employs TRBV30 and TRBJ1-2, with D hard to call. The TCR comes from a human donor in a cohort sampled during active COVID-19. Sequenced material: peripheral blood. The CDR3 sequence: CAWSVTRGYTF. CDR3 DNA sequence: TGTGCCTGGAGTGTAACGCGAGGCTACACCTTC.